The sequence of this T cell receptor beta chain was determined in a study of shared clonotypes between healthy human individuals. Trimming left V 6 bases short and J 5 bases short, with 14 bases between. Per the germline V gene, CDR1 is MDHEN and CDR2 is SYDVKM. The CDR3 totals 14 residues. Researchers divided each subset's genomic DNA evenly across several immunoSEQ plates. Measured with immunoSEQ multiplex PCR; TCRdb has only the in-frame clones, and not every one. The table lists 2.5 million or so clones, around 94% of them singletons. This clone was observed a few times. What it binds is not known. Whole-study findings and limits: Among non-shared clonotypes, generation probabilities were lower than among those shared by all four donors.

This chain links TRBV28 with TRBJ1-5, with D possibly being TRBD1 (6 bases). The clonotype comes from a man aged 18-30 years in good health. Sequenced sample: naive CD4+ T cells sorted from blood. Documented subset: CD45RA+ positively selected. The CDR3 nucleotides are TGTGCCAGCAGCCATAGCACAGGGCATCAGCCCCAGCATTTT. This codes for CASSHSTGHQPQHF.